These 29 T cell receptor beta chains share one sample of origin, sequenced in a study of Graves' ophthalmopathy and Graves' hyperthyroidism (dated by TCRdb to the late 2010s). Sequencer: Illumina HiSeq 2000. For repertoire sequencing, the TCR beta CDR3 regions were amplified from RNA transcripts. A first-round RT-PCR used HTBI primers with the Qiagen OneStep RT-PCR kit, followed by a second-round multiplex PCR, size selection and purification. TCRdb reprocessed the public reads (quality trimming at Q25 with fastp, clone calling with MiXCR) and kept in-frame beta chains. Rows with a matching CDR3 protein are joined into one entry that keeps the most common DNA and genes. Across this sample there are over 450,000 distinct CDR3 sequences, with about 15% seen only once. About 10% of the sample is held by the ten biggest clonotypes. The sample was blood. Source of these receptors: a woman younger than 45 with Graves' ophthalmopathy. Donor details come from another sample of the same person, matched by shared clones.

This clonotype was detected many times. The V gene is TRBV3-1, the J gene TRBJ1-3, with D possibly TRBD1 on 6 matching bases. Trimming cost V 0 bases and J 4 bases, with 10 bases left between them. The CDR3 is made up of 15 amino acids. Germline lookup yields CDR1 LGHDT and CDR2 YNNKEL (reference sequence). The CDR3 loop reads CASSQDGTLGNTIYF. CDR3 DNA sequence: TGTGCCAGCAGCCAAGATGGGACACTAGGAAACACCATATATTTT.

This clonotype was recorded at least ten times. V is TRBV11-2 and J is TRBJ1-2, with D possibly TRBD1 on 5 matching bases. CDR1 is SGHAT and CDR2 is FQNNGV in the germline V gene. Between the trimmed V and J ends, which lost 5 bases and 4 bases, there was a span of 11 bases. This CDR3 is 13 amino acids long. CDR3 residues: CASSPSGPYGYTF. In DNA, the CDR3 is TGTGCCAGCAGCCCATCGGGACCCTATGGCTACACCTTC.

The J gene is TRBJ1-1, the V gene TRBV18, with D unclear. V was trimmed by 3 bases and J by 2 bases, leaving 16 bases between them. Germline CDR1 KGHSH, CDR2 LQKENI. CDR3 length equals 16 residues. CDR3 coding DNA: TGTGCCAGCTCACCCAATTTACTCGGCCGAAACACTGAAGCTTTCTTT. Its protein is CASSPNLLGRNTEAFF.

This clonotype was seen repeatedly, ten times or more. This chain joins TRBV28 and TRBJ1-6; D is unresolved. V was cut by 5 bases and J by 9 bases, with 11 bases left in between. The germline CDR1 and CDR2 sequences are MDHEN and SYDVKM. CDR3 size: 13 residues. The CDR3 loop reads CASSPLPSSPLHF. CDR3 nucleotides: TGTGCCAGCAGTCCACTCCCCAGTTCACCCCTCCACTTT.

This clonotype was seen repeatedly, ten times or more. The CDR3 sequence: CASSLGTMTGPLNTEAFF. The CDR3 region has the DNA TGTGCCAGCAGCTTAGGAACTATGACAGGGCCTTTGAACACTGAAGCTTTCTTT. The rearrangement joins TRBV11-1 to TRBJ1-1; 7 bases fit TRBD1. This CDR3 is built from 18 residues. Germline V lookup: CDR1 SGHAT, CDR2 FQDESV (reference sequence). The J segment lost 0 bases and the V segment lost 1 base, leaving 11 bases of the junction unmatched.

Ten or more counts support this clonotype. The rearrangement joins TRBV6-1 to TRBJ2-5, with D perhaps given as TRBD1 or TRBD2 (5 bases each). CDR1 and CDR2 (germline): MNHNS, SASEGT. The CDR3 runs 11 residues. V shed 3 bases and J shed 13 bases, with 12 bases lying between them. This CDR3 reads CASSDGPGPYF. CDR3 coding DNA: TGTGCCAGCAGTGATGGGCCGGGGCCGTACTTC.

This clonotype was counted many times. V usage is TRBV6-4 and J usage is TRBJ2-2, with D perhaps assigned TRBD1 or TRBD2 (5 bases each). This CDR3 contains 17 residues. V lost 7 bases and J 0 bases, leaving 18 bases between the germline ends. Germline CDR1 MRHNA, CDR2 SNTAGT. The DNA of the CDR3 is TGTGCCAGCACCTCACGAGGGGCGGCAACGAACACCGGGGAGCTGTTTTTT. Protein: CASTSRGAATNTGELFF.

As concerns this clonotype: An end of the junction does not agree with germline; a read error may underlie this. The rearrangement joins TRBV3-1 to TRBJ1-1; D unclear. Germline-derived CDR1 and CDR2 are LGHDT and YNNKEL (reference sequence). The CDR3 loop spans 13 amino acids. This chain's CDR3 is CASTGLLNTEAFF. CDR3 DNA sequence: TGTGCCAGCACGGGTCTACTGAACACGGAAGCTTTCTTT.

As for this clonotype: Possible read error: a much larger clone is one base away. The rearrangement joins TRBV28 to TRBJ2-7; 10 bases fit TRBD2. J was trimmed by 0 bases and V by 8 bases; bases with no gene match: 4. Germline V gives CDR1 MDHEN, CDR2 SYDVKM. This CDR3 spans 14 amino acids. CDR3 sequence (DNA): TGTGCCAGCCTTAGCGGGGGGACCTCCTACGAGCAGTACTTC. Translating gives CASLSGGTSYEQYF.

This clonotype has a handful of counts. The J gene is TRBJ2-3, the V gene TRBV9; 14 bases agree with TRBD2. V lost 0 bases to trimming and J lost 2 bases; unmatched junction nucleotides: 5. Germline V CDR1 and CDR2: SGDLS, YYNGEE. This CDR3 region has 18 residues. CDR3 nucleotides: TGTGCCAGCAGCGTAGGACTAGCGGGAGGGCCTTTCACAGATACGCAGTATTTT. It encodes CASSVGLAGGPFTDTQYF.

This clonotype was seen more than once but under ten times. The gene calls are TRBV9 and TRBJ1-1; D unclear. Germline values: CDR1 SGDLS, CDR2 YYNGEE. With 1 base removed from V and 2 bases from J, the gap between germline ends came to 9 bases. The CDR3 contains 14 residues. The CDR3 here is CASSVWPLNTEAFF. DNA of the CDR3: TGTGCCAGCAGCGTATGGCCGTTAAACACTGAAGCTTTCTTT. Using reference TRBV9 and TRBJ1-1 for the parts outside the CDR3, the full variable domain is DSGVTQTPKHLITATGQRVTLRCSPRSGDLSVYWYQQSLDQGLQFLIQYYNGEERAKGNILERFSAQQFPDLHSELNLSSLELGDSALYFCASSVWPLNTEAFFGQGTRLTVV.

Concerning this clonotype itself: A much larger clonotype is one base distant, so this may be a read error. The rearrangement joins TRBV12-3 or TRBV12-4 to TRBJ2-5; no definite D call. The germline V and J ends were trimmed by 6 bases and 5 bases, with 16 bases remaining between them. The CDR3 covers 14 residues. The chain's CDR3 is CASSRLDDLETQYF. The CDR3 nucleotides read TGTGCCAGCAGCCGGTTGGATGATCTGGAGACCCAGTACTTC.

The chain carries TRBV6-1 and TRBJ1-2; the match to TRBD1 covers 12 bases. The CDR3 has 15 amino acids. CDR1 is MNHNS, CDR2 SASEGT, per germline. V gave up 5 bases and J gave up 8 bases; unmatched junction bases: 9. The CDR3: CASSRRGTGGLGYTF. The CDR3 nucleotides read TGTGCCAGCAGTCGCCGTGGGACAGGGGGCCTAGGCTACACCTTC.

About this clonotype: Since a much larger clone is just one base distant, this may be a read error. The J gene is TRBJ2-6, the V gene TRBV7-9; possibly TRBD2 for D (7 bases). CDR3 length: 15 amino acids. CDR1 is SEHNR and CDR2 is FQNEAQ in the germline V gene (reference sequence). For the CDR3, the DNA is TGTGCCAGCAGCTTAGGGGGCGCGGGGGCCTACGTCCTGACTTTC. Translation: CASSLGGAGAYVLTF.

This clonotype was observed at least ten times. The chain uses TRBV6-5 and TRBJ1-6; TRBD1 is a possible D gene (6 bases). The germline CDR1 and CDR2 sequences are MNHEY and SVGAGI. CDR3 length equals 20 residues. V shed 0 bases and J shed 0 bases, with 18 bases lying between them. The CDR3 bases are TGTGCCAGCAGTTACTCGAGAACAGGGAAGGATAGCTCCTATAATTCACCCCTCCACTTT. Translation: CASSYSRTGKDSSYNSPLHF.

At least ten counts were recorded for this clonotype. V and J are TRBV24-1 and TRBJ2-2, with 7 bases fitting TRBD1. This CDR3 contains 15 residues. The germline V gene encodes CDR1 KGHDR and CDR2 SFDVKD. V gave up 3 bases and J gave up 6 bases; unmatched junction bases: 6. CDR3 nucleotides: TGTGCCACCAGTGATGCCGACAGGGCCGCCGGGGAGCTGTTTTTT. This gives the protein CATSDADRAAGELFF.

The chain has TRBV2 and TRBJ2-7; TRBD1 agrees at 10 bases. Germline V gene lookup returns CDR1 SNHLY and CDR2 FYNNEI. V lost 5 bases and J lost 3; bases outside the gene matches: 4. The CDR3 is 14 amino acids. The CDR3 loop reads CASSTDRGDYEQYF. The CDR3 coding sequence is TGTGCCAGCAGTACGGACAGGGGGGACTACGAGCAGTACTTC.

This clonotype was seen a few times. The chain recombines TRBV3-1 with TRBJ2-7; 7 nucleotides agree with TRBD2. J was trimmed by 3 bases and V by 7 bases; bases with no gene match: 12. Germline V CDR1 and CDR2: LGHDT, YNNKEL (reference sequence). CDR3 length: 15 residues. CDR3 region: CASTEGGDGFYEQYF. CDR3 bases: TGTGCCAGCACCGAGGGAGGGGACGGATTCTACGAGCAGTACTTC.

This clonotype showed up many times. The rearrangement uses TRBV6-5 and TRBJ2-7; 9 positions match TRBD2. This CDR3 has 15 amino acids. From germline, CDR1 is MNHEY and CDR2 SVGAGI. V shed 2 bases, J shed 3 bases, and the junction held 5 bases outside the gene matches. This CDR3 reads CASSYASGTYYEQYF. As DNA, the CDR3 is TGTGCCAGCAGTTACGCTAGCGGGACGTACTACGAGCAGTACTTC.

At least ten counts were recorded for this clonotype. V and J are TRBV6-5 and TRBJ1-6, with D perhaps matching TRBD1 (5 bases). Trimming removed 0 bases from V and 8 bases from J, with 11 bases in between. Germline-derived CDR1 and CDR2 are MNHEY and SVGAGI. CDR3 size: 15 residues. The CDR3 is CASSYSGGTYSPLHF. The CDR3 region has the DNA TGTGCCAGCAGTTACTCGGGCGGGACCTATTCACCCCTCCACTTT.

The chain employs TRBV27 and TRBJ2-7, with D perhaps TRBD1 (7 bases). The CDR3 spans 15 residues. In germline, CDR1 is MNHEY, CDR2 SMNVEV (reference sequence). Trimming stripped 3 bases from V and 3 bases from J, with 15 bases between. The CDR3 DNA follows: TGTGCCAGCAGTTTGAAGGAGGGGGCGTTCTACGAGCAGTACTTC. It codes for CASSLKEGAFYEQYF.

This clonotype was recorded at least ten times. The chain recombines TRBV27 with TRBJ1-6, with D unclear. Deletions cut 3 bases from V and 7 bases from J, with 7 bases between. Per germline, CDR1 MNHEY and CDR2 SMNVEV (reference sequence). This CDR3 region has 13 residues. This CDR3 is CASSFLPNSPLHF. The CDR3 nucleotides are TGTGCCAGCAGTTTTCTTCCCAATTCACCCCTCCACTTT.

This clonotype was counted many times. The chain couples TRBV6-1 to TRBJ2-3; 11 nucleotides line up with TRBD2. Unmatched junction bases numbered 7, after V lost 4 bases and J lost 4 bases. The CDR3 contains 16 residues. The germline gives CDR1 MNHNS, CDR2 SASEGT. DNA of the CDR3: TGTGCCAGCAGTGGCGGGCCTAGCGGGGGGCCAGATACGCAGTATTTT. It specifies CASSGGPSGGPDTQYF.

This clonotype was seen a few times. This may arise from a read error, as a much more abundant clone is one base away. The chain links TRBV6-1 to TRBJ1-5; the D gene is possibly TRBD1 (5 bases). The length of the CDR3 is 13 residues. Germline CDR1 and CDR2: MNHNS and SASEGT. CDR3 protein: CARSEGVGQPQHF. In nucleotides, the CDR3 is TGTGCCAGGAGTGAAGGGGTCGGGCAGCCCCAGCATTTT.

Concerning this clonotype itself: A read error may explain this, as a much larger clone is one base away. The V gene is TRBV24-1, the J gene TRBJ1-1, with TRBD1 matching over 7 bases. Germline V gene sequence: CDR1 KGHDR, CDR2 SFDVKD. This CDR3 comprises 15 residues. V shed 4 bases, J shed 1 base, and the junction held 5 bases outside the gene matches. The CDR3 region has the DNA TGTGCCACCAGTGACTCAAGACAGGGGAACACTGAAGCTTTCTTT. It is translated as CATSDSRQGNTEAFF.

This clonotype was observed a handful of times. The chain links TRBV7-3 to TRBJ2-2; the match to TRBD1 covers 11 bases. V shed 5 bases, J shed 3 bases, and the junction held 5 bases outside the gene matches. The CDR3 sequence is 16 residues long. Germline V gene lookup returns CDR1 SGHTA and CDR2 FQGTGA. In DNA form, the CDR3 reads TGTGCCAGCAGCACCCGGACAGGGGGCGACACCGGGGAGCTGTTTTTT. It yields the protein CASSTRTGGDTGELFF.

This clonotype was recorded at least ten times. The V gene is TRBV6-1, the J gene TRBJ1-2; D remains unclear. CDR3 size: 14 residues. Trimming removed 3 bases from V and 8 bases from J, with 16 bases in between. CDR1 and CDR2 (germline): MNHNS, SASEGT. The CDR3 DNA is TGTGCCAGCAGTGAGTTGGGAGCCGGTCGGGGCTACACCTTC. Its protein is CASSELGAGRGYTF.

This clonotype was seen many times. The V call is TRBV5-1, the J call TRBJ1-6; the D gene is possibly TRBD1 (6 bases). Germline V CDR1 and CDR2: SGHRS, YFSETQ. V was clipped by 0 bases and J by 7 bases, with 11 bases between them. There are 15 residues in the CDR3. CDR3: CASSLGQVPNSPLHF. Written as DNA, the CDR3 is TGCGCCAGCAGCTTGGGACAGGTCCCGAATTCACCCCTCCACTTT.

This clonotype was detected many times. The chain couples TRBV5-1 to TRBJ1-5, with D hard to call. Germline V gives CDR1 SGHRS, CDR2 YFSETQ. Between the trimmed V and J ends, which lost 0 bases and 3 bases, there was a span of 7 bases. The CDR3 runs to 14 residues. This chain's CDR3 is CASSLVPDNQPQHF. CDR3 DNA sequence: TGCGCCAGCAGCTTGGTCCCGGACAATCAGCCCCAGCATTTT.